These 17 T cell receptor beta chains share one sample of origin, sequenced in a study of blood T cell repertoires in COVID-19. Assay used: immunoSEQ multiplex PCR; TCRdb lists only in-frame clones, some missing. This sample carries around 150,000 clones, approximately 87% of them seen once, and the ten largest clones take about 2.5%. The specimen sequenced was peripheral blood. The receptors originated from a man aged 50-60 years with active COVID-19.

This sequence joins TRBV19 and TRBJ2-3; 13 nucleotides line up with TRBD2. Germline CDR1 is LNHDA and CDR2 is SQIVND (reference sequence). This CDR3 comprises 15 residues. Trimming cost V 6 bases and J 6 bases; bases outside gene matches: 6. For the CDR3, the DNA is TGTGCCAGTAGGAGACTAGCGGGGGGATCTGATACGCAGTATTTT. Translation gives CASRRLAGGSDTQYF.

The chain couples TRBV4-1 to TRBJ1-1; unclear D gene. The germline V and J ends were trimmed by 3 bases and 2 bases, with 13 bases remaining between them. The V gene's germline CDR1 is MGHRA and CDR2 YSYEKL. CDR3 length equals 15 residues. Here the CDR3 reads CASSHQNGANTEAFF. The CDR3 nucleotides are TGCGCCAGCAGCCACCAGAACGGAGCCAACACTGAAGCTTTCTTT.

The CDR3 loop is CASSFTQGAYEQYF. The CDR3 DNA is TGCGCCAGCAGCTTTACGCAGGGGGCGTACGAGCAGTACTTC. The rearrangement links TRBV5-1 to TRBJ2-7; 8 positions match TRBD1. CDR3 length: 14 amino acids. Unmatched junction bases numbered 5, after V lost 2 bases and J lost 4 bases. Germline V gives CDR1 SGHRS, CDR2 YFSETQ.

V usage is TRBV3-1 (or the pseudogene TRBV3-2) and J usage is TRBJ2-1, with D tentatively TRBD2 (6 bases). The length of the CDR3 is 15 residues. Between the trimmed V and J ends, which lost 3 bases and 8 bases, there was a span of 17 bases. Germline loops: CDR1 LGHDT, CDR2 YNNKEL (reference sequence). CDR3 nucleotide sequence: TGTGCCAGCAGCCAGGGCGGGATGTATGGGGATGAGCAGTTCTTC. It encodes CASSQGGMYGDEQFF.

The rearrangement uses TRBV7-2 and TRBJ2-3, with 7 bases lining up with TRBD2. This CDR3 comprises 12 residues. Per the germline V gene, CDR1 is SGHTA and CDR2 is FQGNSA. V lost 3 bases, J lost 8 bases, and 2 bases stayed unmatched. The chain's CDR3 is CASSLGGGTQYF. CDR3 sequence (DNA): TGTGCCAGCAGCTTGGGCGGGGGTACGCAGTATTTT.

This CDR3 reads CASSSPQGRTEAFF. The CDR3 DNA sequence: TGCGCCAGCAGCAGTCCTCAGGGAAGGACTGAAGCTTTCTTT. This sequence joins TRBV5-1 and TRBJ1-1; the D gene is possibly TRBD1 (5 bases). Germline values: CDR1 SGHRS, CDR2 YFSETQ. V dropped 4 bases and J dropped 5 bases, with 15 bases sitting between them. The CDR3 extends over 14 amino acids.

The V and J genes are TRBV6-5 and TRBJ1-1; TRBD1 is a possible D gene (6 bases). The CDR3 has 15 amino acids. Germline assignment: CDR1 MNHEY and CDR2 SVGAGI. Trimming stripped 0 bases from V and 2 bases from J, with 10 bases between. The CDR3 sequence: CASSYSKQGNTEAFF. In nucleotides, the CDR3 is TGTGCCAGCAGTTACTCAAAACAGGGAAACACTGAAGCTTTCTTT.

The J gene is TRBJ2-7, the V gene TRBV18; possible D gene TRBD1, 5 bases. With 2 bases removed from V and 1 base from J, the gap between germline ends came to 12 bases. Per the germline V gene, CDR1 is KGHSH and CDR2 is LQKENI. The CDR3 contains 15 residues. As DNA, the CDR3 is TGTGCCAGCTCACCAACCCTGGGGCCATCCTACGAGCAGTACTTC. Translation gives CASSPTLGPSYEQYF. Full variable domain (missing parts from reference TRBV18 and TRBJ2-7): NAGVMQNPRHLVRRRGQEARLRCSPMKGHSHVYWYRQLPEEGLKFMVYLQKENIIDESGMPKERFSAEFPKEGPSILRIQQVVRGDSAAYFCASSPTLGPSYEQYFGPGTRLTVT.

J is TRBJ2-1 and V is TRBV3-1 (or the pseudogene TRBV3-2); the D gene is possibly TRBD2 (5 bases). The CDR3 loop spans 18 amino acids. The V end lost 5 bases, the J end lost 2 bases, and 22 bases lay between the germline ends. Germline loops: CDR1 LGHDT, CDR2 YNNKEL (reference sequence). The CDR3 reads CASSSRPLNPGTYNEQFF. CDR3 sequence (DNA): TGTGCCAGCAGCTCGCGTCCCCTAAACCCCGGGACCTACAATGAGCAGTTCTTC.

This chain connects TRBV10-3 to TRBJ2-5; 8 bases are shared with TRBD1. V lost 4 bases to trimming and J lost 2 bases; unmatched junction nucleotides: 9. This CDR3 has 16 residues. Germline V gene sequence: CDR1 ENHRY, CDR2 SYGVKD. The CDR3 DNA sequence: TGTGCCATCAGTGGACGACAGGGGCAGAAGCAAGAGACCCAGTACTTC. It encodes CAISGRQGQKQETQYF.

This chain uses TRBV12-1 with TRBJ1-2; the D call of TRBD1 is as the table states it, not checked on the DNA. TRBV12-1 corresponds to a pseudogene. This CDR3 comprises 13 residues. The CDR3, as DNA: TGTGCCAGCAGCCAACAGGGGTCTCGAGGCTACACCTTC. Translating it yields CASSQQGSRGYTF.

The table lists this clone with a count of one. The chain joins TRBV11-2 to TRBJ2-3; TRBD2 matches 11 bases. This CDR3 comprises 17 residues. V shed 5 bases and J 9 bases; nucleotides not matched to a gene: 16. Germline V gives CDR1 SGHAT, CDR2 FQNNGV. The chain's CDR3 is CASSPWGSGGAAPTQYF. The CDR3 coding sequence is TGTGCCAGCAGCCCCTGGGGTAGCGGGGGGGCCGCACCAACGCAGTATTTT.

The chain links TRBV10-3 to TRBJ1-1; D may be TRBD1 (5 bases). CDR3 length equals 12 residues. V was trimmed by 3 bases and J by 5 bases, leaving 7 bases between them. Germline loops: CDR1 ENHRY, CDR2 SYGVKD. The CDR3 protein is CAISDRGTEAFF. In DNA, the CDR3 is TGTGCCATCAGTGATCGGGGGACTGAAGCTTTCTTT.

This chain connects TRBV20-1 to TRBJ2-1, with D perhaps matching TRBD2 (6 bases). V dropped 3 bases and J dropped 6 bases, with 15 bases sitting between them. CDR1 is DFQATT and CDR2 is SNEGSKA in the germline V gene (reference sequence). The CDR3 runs to 14 residues. CDR3 residues: CSASQGLAGNEQFF. The CDR3 coding sequence is TGCAGTGCTAGTCAGGGACTCGCGGGCAATGAGCAGTTCTTC.

In nucleotides, the CDR3 is TGTGCCTGGAGTACGGGACAGTACGTAGAAGCCCTCCACTTT. Translating gives CAWSTGQYVEALHF. This chain joins TRBV30 and TRBJ1-6, with 7 bases matching TRBD1. Germline V gene data show CDR1 as GTSNPN and CDR2 as SVGIG (reference sequence). This CDR3 is 14 amino acids long. V was clipped by 2 bases and J by 14 bases; unmatched bases: 12.

V usage is TRBV12-3 or TRBV12-4 and J usage is TRBJ1-2, with a weak D call TRBD1 (5 bases). V was shortened by 5 bases and J by 8 bases, with 12 bases between the two germline ends. This CDR3 region has 12 residues. The CDR3 region is CASSPTARGYTF. CDR3 DNA sequence: TGTGCCAGCAGTCCGACAGCTCGCGGCTACACCTTC.

This clone was counted a single time. This chain links TRBV11-2 with TRBJ2-3; 8 bases agree with TRBD2. CDR3 length equals 12 residues. The ends lost 3 bases at V and 14 bases at J; junction bases unmatched: 7. Germline V CDR1 and CDR2: SGHAT, FQNNGV. The CDR3 DNA sequence: TGTGCCAGCAGCTTGGACGGGACTAGTTCGTATTTT. It specifies CASSLDGTSSYF. Supplemented by reference TRBV11-2 and TRBJ2-3, the full variable domain reads EAGVAQSPRYKIIEKRQSVAFWCNPISGHATLYWYQQILGQGPKLLIQFQNNGVVDDSQLPKDRFSAERLKGVDSTLKIQPAKLEDSAVYLCASSLDGTSSYFGPGTRLTVL.